Shown below are 13 T cell receptor beta chains from a single sample sequenced in a study of blood T cells in healthy people across ages (dated by TCRdb to between 2015 and 2016). The library came from 5' RACE. Sequencer: Illumina HiSeq 2500. A second PCR of about 6 to 11 cycles was run with a J-beta primer mix and a sample-barcoded 5' primer. Using fastp trimming at Q25 and MiXCR clonotype assembly, TCRdb reanalyzed the public sequencing data and kept in-frame beta chains. Rows with a matching CDR3 protein are joined into one entry that keeps the most common DNA and genes. This sample has fewer than 900,000 distinct CDR3 sequences in its table, and roughly 43% of those were observed once. Jointly, the top ten make up approximately 22% of the sample. Sequencing was performed on blood. These receptor sequences come from a woman aged 60-75 years in good health.

DNA for the CDR3: TGTGCCAGCAGCCACCGAGCGGAGGGGAACGAGCAGTACTTC. Translating gives CASSHRAEGNEQYF. This chain uses TRBV3-1 with TRBJ2-7; D may be TRBD2 (6 bases). Trimming stripped 3 bases from V and 5 bases from J, with 14 bases between. The germline V gene has CDR1 LGHDT and CDR2 YNNKEL (reference sequence). CDR3 length equals 14 residues.

The chain carries TRBV2 and TRBJ2-7; 8 bases align to TRBD1. The CDR3 runs 14 residues. V lost 6 bases to trimming and J lost 4 bases; unmatched junction nucleotides: 8. CDR1 and CDR2 from the germline V gene are SNHLY and FYNNEI. The CDR3 loop reads CASRSTGAIYEQYF. The CDR3 region has the DNA TGTGCCAGCAGATCGACAGGGGCCATATACGAGCAGTACTTC.

The genes are TRBV5-1 and TRBJ2-5; 11 bases line up with TRBD1. Germline CDR1 reads SGHRS; CDR2 reads YFSETQ. CDR3 size: 14 residues. The trim removed 5 bases at V and 5 bases at J, leaving 5 bases unmatched. CDR3 sequence (DNA): TGCGCCAGCAGGGACAGGGGGCGCGGTGAGACCCAGTACTTC. As protein: CASRDRGRGETQYF.

This clonotype was seen a few times. The J gene is TRBJ2-7, the V gene TRBV20-1; D possibly corresponds to TRBD2 (5 bases). CDR3 length: 12 residues. The V gene's germline CDR1 is DFQATT and CDR2 SNEGSKA (reference sequence). V lost 6 bases and J 1 base, leaving 10 bases between the germline ends. The CDR3 loop is CSANRDSYEQYF. DNA of the CDR3: TGCAGTGCAAACCGGGATTCCTACGAGCAGTACTTC.

This clonotype appeared a few times. This sequence joins TRBV25-1 and TRBJ1-6; D gene unclear. The CDR3 consists of 16 residues. Germline V lookup: CDR1 MGHDK, CDR2 SYGVNS. Trimming removed 1 base at V and 3 bases at J, with 10 bases between. The CDR3 loop is CASSESEPNYNSPLHF. The CDR3 DNA is TGTGCCAGCAGTGAATCCGAACCTAACTATAATTCACCCCTCCACTTT. Filled out from reference TRBV25-1 and TRBJ1-6, the complete variable domain reads EADIYQTPRYLVIGTGKKITLECSQTMGHDKMYWYQQDPGMELHLIHYSYGVNSTEKGDLSSESTVSRIRTEHFPLTLESARPSHTSQYLCASSESEPNYNSPLHFGNGTRLTVT.

This clonotype appeared once. V is TRBV9 and J is TRBJ2-3; TRBD2 agrees at 7 bases. The length of the CDR3 is 15 residues. Germline values: CDR1 SGDLS, CDR2 YYNGEE. V dropped 0 bases and J dropped 6; count of bases not matched to a gene: 7. As DNA, the CDR3 is TGTGCCAGCAGCGTAGGGGGCGGGAGAGGCGATACGCAGTATTTT. Translated, it gives CASSVGGGRGDTQYF.

This clonotype has a count of ten or more. J is TRBJ1-4 and V is TRBV18, with D perhaps TRBD1 (5 bases). This CDR3 is built from 15 residues. Germline CDR1 KGHSH, CDR2 LQKENI. Between the trimmed V and J ends, which lost 4 bases and 4 bases, there was a span of 13 bases. The CDR3 sequence is CASSLGQDVNEKLFF. The CDR3 region has the DNA TGTGCCAGCTCACTAGGACAAGACGTTAATGAAAAACTGTTTTTT.

V usage is TRBV12-3 or TRBV12-4 and J usage is TRBJ2-1; 9 bases align to TRBD1. The CDR3 spans 15 residues. Trimming at V came to 5 bases and at J to 3 bases, leaving 5 bases not matched to a gene. This chain's CDR3 is CASSLQGADYNEQFF. As DNA, the CDR3 is TGTGCCAGCAGTCTACAGGGGGCTGACTACAATGAGCAGTTCTTC.

A remark on this clonotype: The junction and the germline gene differ at one end; a read error may be behind it. The CDR3 DNA sequence: TGTGCCAGCTCGGAATTTACAGGGGATGGCCACACCTTC. It specifies CASSEFTGDGHTF. The J gene is TRBJ1-2, the V gene TRBV28; 7 nucleotides agree with TRBD1. The germline V gene encodes CDR1 MDHEN and CDR2 SYDVKM. The length of the CDR3 is 13 residues.

In its sample, this clonotype was seen a few times. The chain recombines TRBV5-1 with TRBJ2-3, with D tentatively TRBD2 (6 bases). V was clipped by 4 bases and J by 0 bases, with 9 bases between them. Germline values: CDR1 SGHRS, CDR2 YFSETQ. The CDR3 covers 14 residues. CDR3: CASSGRDSTDTQYF. The CDR3 DNA follows: TGCGCCAGCAGCGGGCGGGACAGCACAGATACGCAGTATTTT.

This chain uses TRBV7-3 with TRBJ2-1; 8 positions match TRBD2. The J call may not be correct, given that the DNA end is closer to TRBJ2-7. Germline CDR1 is SGHTA and CDR2 is FQGTGA. The CDR3 spans 17 residues. CDR3 protein: CASSLSGLAGSYNEQYF. The DNA for the CDR3 is TGTGCCAGCAGCTTAAGTGGACTAGCTGGCTCCTACAATGAGCAGTACTTC.

The rearrangement uses TRBV20-1 and TRBJ2-5; weak D call: TRBD1 (5 bases). CDR1 and CDR2 from the germline V gene are DFQATT and SNEGSKA (reference sequence). This CDR3 spans 15 amino acids. Deletions cut 4 bases from V and 2 bases from J, with 17 bases between. CDR3 sequence: CSATPRQRRQETQYF. CDR3 coding DNA: TGCAGTGCTACTCCGAGACAGAGAAGACAAGAGACCCAGTACTTC.

This clonotype was seen more than once but under ten times. V gene TRBV7-2 combines with J gene TRBJ1-2; no definite D call. The CDR3 runs to 14 residues. Trimming took off 8 bases at V and 0 bases at J, with 13 bases between the two ends. Germline-derived CDR1 and CDR2 are SGHTA and FQGNSA. The CDR3 here is CASPTTGANYGYTF. In DNA, the CDR3 is TGTGCCAGCCCGACGACGGGAGCTAACTATGGCTACACCTTC. The full variable domain, rest sourced from reference TRBV7-2 and TRBJ1-2, is GAGVSQSPSNKVTEKGKDVELRCDPISGHTALYWYRQSLGQGLEFLIYFQGNSAPDKSGLPSDRFSAERTGGSVSTLTIQRTQQEDSAVYLCASPTTGANYGYTFGSGTRLTVV.